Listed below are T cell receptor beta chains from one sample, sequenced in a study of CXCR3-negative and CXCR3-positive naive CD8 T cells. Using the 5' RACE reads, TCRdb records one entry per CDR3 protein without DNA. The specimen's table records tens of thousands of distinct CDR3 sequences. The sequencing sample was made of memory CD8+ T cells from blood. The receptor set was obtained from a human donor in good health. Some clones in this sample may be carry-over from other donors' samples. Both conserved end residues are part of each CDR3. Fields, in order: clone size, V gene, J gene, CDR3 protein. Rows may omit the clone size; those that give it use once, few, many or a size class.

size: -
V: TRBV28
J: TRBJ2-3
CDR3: CASSRGGPRGYF

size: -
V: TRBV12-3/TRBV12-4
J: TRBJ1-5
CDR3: CASSDRGVYGNQPQHF

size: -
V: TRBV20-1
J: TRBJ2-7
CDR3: CSARERTYEQYF

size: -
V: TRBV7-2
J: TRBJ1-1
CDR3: CASSLVDGFMNTEAFF

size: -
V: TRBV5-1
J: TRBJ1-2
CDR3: CASSRDRGFPNYGYTF

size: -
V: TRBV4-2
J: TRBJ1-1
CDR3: CASSQDLGGSTEAFF

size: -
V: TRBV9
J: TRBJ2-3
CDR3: CASSVVGRRADTQYF

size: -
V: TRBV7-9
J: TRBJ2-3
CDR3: CASSPGNSDTQYF

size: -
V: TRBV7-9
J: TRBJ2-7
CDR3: CASSLIVYEQYF

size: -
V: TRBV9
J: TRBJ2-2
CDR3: CASSVGTVNTGELFF

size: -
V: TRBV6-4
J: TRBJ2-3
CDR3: CASSETGEADTQYF

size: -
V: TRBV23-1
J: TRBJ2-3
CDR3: CASTHQDSTDTQYF

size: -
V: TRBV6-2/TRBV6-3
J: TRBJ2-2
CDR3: CASSYPGHTGELLF

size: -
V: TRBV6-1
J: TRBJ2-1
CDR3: CASSQQVSRGGLGANEQFF

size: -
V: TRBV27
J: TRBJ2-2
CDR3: CASSSGGAFIGEMFF

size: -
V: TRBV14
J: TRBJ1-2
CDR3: CASSQGGVPPGTDGGYTF

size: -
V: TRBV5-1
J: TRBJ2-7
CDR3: CASSLVPPGTASYEQYF

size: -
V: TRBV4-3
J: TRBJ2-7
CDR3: CASSQDAGGYEQYF

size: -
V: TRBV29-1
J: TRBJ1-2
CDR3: CSGRDPCCGYTF

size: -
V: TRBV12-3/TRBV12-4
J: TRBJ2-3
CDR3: CASSLALGASTDTQYF

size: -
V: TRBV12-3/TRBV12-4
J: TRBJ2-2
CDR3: CASRGQGTGELFF

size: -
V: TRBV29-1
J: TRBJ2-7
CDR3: CSVFRPTHEQYF

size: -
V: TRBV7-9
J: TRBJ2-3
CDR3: CASNPVGTDTQYF

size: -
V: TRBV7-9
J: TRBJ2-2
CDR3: CASTPPGGNTGELFF

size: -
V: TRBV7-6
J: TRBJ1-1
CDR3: CASSRTVNTEAFF

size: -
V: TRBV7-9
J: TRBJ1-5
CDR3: CASSPTGHSNQPQHF

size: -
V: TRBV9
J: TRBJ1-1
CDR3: CASSVDPGDPEAFF

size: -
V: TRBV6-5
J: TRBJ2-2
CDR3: CASSYSVTGELFF

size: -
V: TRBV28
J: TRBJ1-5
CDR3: CASSLLQEYNQPQHF

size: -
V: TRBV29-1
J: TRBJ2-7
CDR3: CSVPDGPREQYF

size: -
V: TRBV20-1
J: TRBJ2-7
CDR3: CSASGGGEQYF

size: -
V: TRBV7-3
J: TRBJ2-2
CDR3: CASSPRDSTNTGELFF

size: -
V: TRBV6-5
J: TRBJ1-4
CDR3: CASRLSGEPNEKLFF

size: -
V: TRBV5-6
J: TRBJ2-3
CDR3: CASSLGASGATDTQYF

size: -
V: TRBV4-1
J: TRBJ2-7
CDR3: CASSQVSETTYYEQYF

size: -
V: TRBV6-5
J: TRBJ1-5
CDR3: CASSSEGVSNQPQHF

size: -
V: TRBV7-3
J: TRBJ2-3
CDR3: CASVAGGTTDTQYF

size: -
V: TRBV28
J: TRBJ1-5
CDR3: CASSHRGGNQPQHF

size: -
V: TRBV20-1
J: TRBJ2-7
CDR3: CSADGLAGDSSEQYF

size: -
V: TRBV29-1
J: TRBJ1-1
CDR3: CSVVAGGTEAFF

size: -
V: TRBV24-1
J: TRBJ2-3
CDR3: CATSDFGASTDTQYF

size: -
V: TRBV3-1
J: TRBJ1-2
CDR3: CASSQDYSGFGYTF

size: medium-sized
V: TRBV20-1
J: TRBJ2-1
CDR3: CSASPLRGEINEQFF

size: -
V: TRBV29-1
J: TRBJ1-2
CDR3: CSVEGEEASYGYTF

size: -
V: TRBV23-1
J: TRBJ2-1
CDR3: CASSHEPTEGHGINEQFF

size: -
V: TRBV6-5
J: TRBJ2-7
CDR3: CASSQSPGQGAREQYF